The 8 T cell receptor beta chains given below trace back to one sample, sequenced in a study of T cells after yellow fever vaccination (dated by TCRdb to 2018 to 2020). Receptor libraries were prepared by 5' RACE. The data were produced on an Illumina HiSeq 2500. The public reads were reanalyzed by TCRdb: fastp trimming at Q25, MiXCR alignment, in-frame beta chains only. Duplicate CDR3 protein sequences are folded into a single record with the most common DNA and genes. The sample records about 85,000 distinct CDR3 sequences, roughly 15% of which are singletons. 20% to 25% of the sample is taken by the ten largest. The sample's treatment or condition label, in plain terms: live attenuated yellow fever vaccine strain. Sample: CD8+ T cells not binding an NS4B(214-222) dextramer, sorted from PBMCs, taken approximately 22 days after the first yellow fever vaccination. The cell subset or site label here, explained by the study, means: NS4B epitope dextramer-negative CD8 T cells. The receptors shown here come from a man aged 18 to 35 who received the YFV17D yellow fever vaccine.

The table lists this clonotype with a few counts. The rearrangement links TRBV11-2 to TRBJ1-1, with D perhaps matching TRBD1 (5 bases). The CDR3 consists of 13 residues. Looked up from germline, CDR1 is SGHAT and CDR2 is FQNNGV. The V end lost 4 bases, the J end lost 3 bases, and 9 bases lay between the germline ends. CDR3 sequence (DNA): TGTGCCAGCAGCTGGGACGCCTACACTGAAGCTTTCTTT. This gives the protein CASSWDAYTEAFF.

This clonotype was counted at least ten times. The J gene is TRBJ2-5, the V gene TRBV7-9, with D perhaps TRBD1 or TRBD2 (5 bases each). Germline loops: CDR1 SEHNR, CDR2 FQNEAQ (reference sequence). Trimming shortened V by 7 bases and J by 2 bases, and 17 bases separated the two germline ends. The CDR3 extends over 15 amino acids. CDR3 coding DNA: TGTGCCAGCATCCCGAGAGGGGCAGTACAAGAGACCCAGTACTTC. It yields the protein CASIPRGAVQETQYF.

The CDR3 DNA reads TGCGCCAGCAGCTTAACAGCTAGCGGGTTACTCCAAGAGACCCAGTACTTC. As protein: CASSLTASGLLQETQYF. The J gene is TRBJ2-5, the V gene TRBV5-1, with TRBD2 identical over 8 bases. V trimming: 2 bases; J trimming: 1 base; junction bases outside the gene matches: 10. The CDR3 extends over 17 amino acids. Germline V CDR1 and CDR2: SGHRS, YFSETQ.

This sequence joins TRBV4-3 and TRBJ1-2; D not resolved. CDR1 LGHNA and CDR2 YSLEER come from the germline V gene. Trimming left V 4 bases short and J 8 bases short, with 23 bases between. CDR3 length equals 16 residues. DNA of the CDR3: TGCGCCAGCAGCCCCGGGGTATTTTTAGGGCTGGAGGGCTACACCTTC. This codes for CASSPGVFLGLEGYTF.

The sample holds a few counts of this clonotype. The chain links TRBV7-9 to TRBJ2-3; 12 bases line up with TRBD2. The V gene's germline CDR1 is SEHNR and CDR2 FQNEAQ (reference sequence). CDR3 length equals 17 residues. V dropped 4 bases and J dropped 6; count of bases not matched to a gene: 11. This chain's CDR3 is CASSSEGLAGDPDTQYF. The DNA of the CDR3 is TGTGCCAGCAGCTCGGAGGGACTAGCGGGCGATCCTGATACGCAGTATTTT.

This clonotype was seen more than once but under ten times. The chain links TRBV3-1 to TRBJ2-5; weak D call: TRBD1 (5 bases). V gave up 3 bases and J gave up 1 base, with 15 bases separating them. Germline V gene sequence: CDR1 LGHDT, CDR2 YNNKEL (reference sequence). The CDR3 has 16 amino acids. CDR3 nucleotide sequence: TGTGCCAGCAGCCACCAAAAACAGGCTTCCCAAGAGACCCAGTACTTC. Its protein is CASSHQKQASQETQYF.

This clonotype turned up a few times. The rearrangement joins TRBV19 to TRBJ2-2, with D perhaps TRBD1 (6 bases). Trimming shortened V by 2 bases and J by 9 bases, and 7 bases separated the two germline ends. CDR1 LNHDA and CDR2 SQIVND come from the germline V gene (reference sequence). This CDR3 region has 12 residues. The CDR3 nucleotides are TGTGCCAGTAGTATAAGGGACAGGGAGCTGTTTTTT. It codes for CASSIRDRELFF.

The chain recombines TRBV7-9 with TRBJ2-2, with D perhaps TRBD1 (6 bases). Trimming stripped 5 bases from V and 7 bases from J, with 14 bases between. Per germline, CDR1 SEHNR and CDR2 FQNEAQ (reference sequence). This CDR3 is 14 amino acids long. The CDR3 nucleotides read TGTGCCAGCAGCAAACCGGGACATATCGGGGAGCTGTTTTTT. As protein: CASSKPGHIGELFF.